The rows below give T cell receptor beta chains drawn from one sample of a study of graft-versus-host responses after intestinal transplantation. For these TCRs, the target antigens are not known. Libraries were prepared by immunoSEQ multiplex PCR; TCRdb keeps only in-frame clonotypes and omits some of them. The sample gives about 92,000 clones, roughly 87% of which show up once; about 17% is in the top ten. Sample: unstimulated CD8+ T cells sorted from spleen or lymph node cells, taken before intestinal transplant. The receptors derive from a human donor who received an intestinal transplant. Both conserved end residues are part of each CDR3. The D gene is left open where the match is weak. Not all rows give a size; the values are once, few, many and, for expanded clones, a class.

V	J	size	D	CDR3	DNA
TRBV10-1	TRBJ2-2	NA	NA	CASSESFTGPNTGELFF	TGCGCCAGCAGTGAGTCGTTCACTGGGCCGAACACCGGGGAGCTGTTTTTT
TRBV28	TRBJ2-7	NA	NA	CASSFSVSYEQYF	TGTGCCAGCAGTTTTAGCGTATCCTACGAGCAGTACTTC
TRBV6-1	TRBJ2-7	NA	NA	CASRPWQMVHEQYF	TGTGCCAGCAGGCCGTGGCAGATGGTGCACGAGCAGTACTTC
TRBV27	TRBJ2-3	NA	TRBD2	CASTLKPLAGGQSDTQYF	TGTGCCAGCACCCTAAAACCCCTAGCGGGGGGGCAATCAGATACGCAGTATTTT
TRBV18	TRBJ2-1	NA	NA	CASSPGVGGQFEFF	TGTGCCAGCTCACCCGGGGTCGGCGGGCAGTTTGAGTTCTTC
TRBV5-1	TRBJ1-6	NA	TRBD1	CASSPGQGFVYNSPLHF	TGCGCCAGCAGCCCGGGACAGGGCTTTGTTTATAATTCACCCCTCCACTTT
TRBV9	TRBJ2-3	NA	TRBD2	CASSVVGAGGLDTQYF	TGTGCCAGCAGCGTAGTAGGAGCGGGGGGTTTGGATACGCAGTATTTT
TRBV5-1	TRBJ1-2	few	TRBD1	CASSPGTERGGYTF	TGCGCCAGCAGCCCGGGGACAGAACGCGGTGGCTACACCTTC
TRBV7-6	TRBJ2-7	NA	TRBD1	CASSQDRSSYEQYF	TGTGCCAGCAGCCAGGACAGGTCCTCCTACGAGCAGTACTTC
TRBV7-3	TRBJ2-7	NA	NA	CASSFLRDRPFNEQYF	TGTGCCAGCAGCTTTTTGCGGGACAGACCTTTCAACGAGCAGTACTTC
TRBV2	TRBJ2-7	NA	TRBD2	CASTGLAFDEQYF	TGTGCCAGCACGGGACTAGCGTTCGACGAGCAGTACTTC
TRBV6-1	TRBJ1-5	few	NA	CASSADISNQPQHF	TGTGCCAGCAGTGCCGACATTAGCAATCAGCCCCAGCATTTT
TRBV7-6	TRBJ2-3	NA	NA	CASSLLATSTDTQYF	TGTGCCAGCAGCTTACTAGCGACTAGCACAGATACGCAGTATTTT
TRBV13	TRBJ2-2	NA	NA	CASSFLTGDLTGELFF	TGTGCCAGCAGCTTTCTAACGGGGGACCTCACCGGGGAGCTGTTTTTT
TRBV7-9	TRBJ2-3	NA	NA	CASSLVGAGSPDTQYF	TGTGCCAGCAGCTTAGTAGGGGCGGGGTCCCCAGATACGCAGTATTTT
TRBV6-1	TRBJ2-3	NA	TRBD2	CASSELAGGPDTQYF	TGTGCCAGCAGTGAACTAGCGGGGGGGCCAGATACGCAGTATTTT
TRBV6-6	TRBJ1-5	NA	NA	CASSYSGTTNQPQHF	TGTGCCAGCAGTTACTCCGGGACAACAAATCAGCCCCAGCATTTT
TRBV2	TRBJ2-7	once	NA	CASSDGSSYEQYF	TGTGCCAGCAGTGACGGCAGCTCCTACGAGCAGTACTTC
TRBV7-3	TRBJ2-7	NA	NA	CASRLPGRQGRNLYEQYF	TGTGCCAGCAGGTTACCTGGACGGCAGGGGCGGAATTTATACGAGCAGTACTTC
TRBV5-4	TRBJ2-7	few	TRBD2	CASSSWGAGRREQYF	TGTGCCAGCAGCTCCTGGGGAGCGGGGAGGCGCGAGCAGTACTTC
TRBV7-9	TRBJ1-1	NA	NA	CASSLGAGNTEAFF	TGTGCCAGCAGCTTGGGTGCAGGGAACACTGAAGCTTTCTTT
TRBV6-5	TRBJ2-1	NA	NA	CASSRDWYNEQFF	TGTGCCAGCAGCCGGGACTGGTACAATGAGCAGTTCTTC
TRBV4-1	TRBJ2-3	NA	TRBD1	CASSQGTGGFTDTQYF	TGCGCCAGCAGCCAAGGGACAGGGGGCTTCACAGATACGCAGTATTTT
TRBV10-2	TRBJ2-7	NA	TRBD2	CASSVGLAHEQYF	TGCGCCAGCAGTGTCGGACTAGCGCACGAGCAGTACTTC
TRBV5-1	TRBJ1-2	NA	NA	CASSLEGPKFYGYTF	TGCGCCAGCAGCTTGGAGGGACCGAAATTCTATGGCTACACCTTC
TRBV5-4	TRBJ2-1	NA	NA	CASSFYNEQFF	TGTGCCAGCAGCTTCTACAATGAGCAGTTCTTC
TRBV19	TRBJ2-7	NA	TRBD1	CASRHRDRANEQYF	TGTGCCAGTAGACACCGGGACAGGGCCAACGAGCAGTACTTC
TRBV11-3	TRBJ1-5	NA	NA	CASSPRRGNQPQHF	TGTGCCAGCAGCCCCCGCCGAGGCAATCAGCCCCAGCATTTT
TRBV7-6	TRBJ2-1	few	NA	CASSSGPRGVQFF	TGTGCCAGCAGCTCGGGACCAAGGGGTGTGCAGTTCTTC
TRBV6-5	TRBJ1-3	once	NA	CASMTVSSGNTIYF	TGTGCCAGCATGACAGTCTCCTCTGGAAACACCATATATTTT
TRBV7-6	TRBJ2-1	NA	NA	CASSRPEDEQFF	TGTGCCAGCAGTCGACCCGAGGATGAGCAGTTCTTC
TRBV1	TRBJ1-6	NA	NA	CTSSRWGHNSPLHF	TGCACCAGCAGCCGGTGGGGGCACAATTCACCCCTCCACTTT
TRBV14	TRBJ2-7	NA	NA	CASSQGSGAGDEQYF	TGTGCCAGCAGCCAAGGATCTGGGGCAGGGGACGAGCAGTACTTC
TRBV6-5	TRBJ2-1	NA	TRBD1	CASKLTGSTYNEQFF	TGTGCCAGCAAATTGACAGGGTCAACCTACAATGAGCAGTTCTTC
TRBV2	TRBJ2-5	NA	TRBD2	CASSASGGKQETQYF	TGTGCCAGCAGTGCTAGCGGGGGGAAGCAGGAGACCCAGTACTTC
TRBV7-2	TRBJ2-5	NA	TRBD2	CASSLTGGGETQYF	TGTGCCAGCAGCTTGACGGGGGGGGGCGAGACCCAGTACTTC
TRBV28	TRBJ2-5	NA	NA	CASSFRGRGVQETQYF	TGTGCCAGCAGTTTTAGGGGGAGAGGGGTCCAAGAGACCCAGTACTTC
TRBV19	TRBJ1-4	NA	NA	CASTATPLGPINEKLFF	TGTGCCAGTACCGCGACACCACTAGGACCCATTAATGAAAAACTGTTTTTT
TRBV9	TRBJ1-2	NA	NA	CASSARQEEPYGYTF	TGTGCCAGCAGCGCCCGACAGGAAGAACCCTATGGCTACACCTTC